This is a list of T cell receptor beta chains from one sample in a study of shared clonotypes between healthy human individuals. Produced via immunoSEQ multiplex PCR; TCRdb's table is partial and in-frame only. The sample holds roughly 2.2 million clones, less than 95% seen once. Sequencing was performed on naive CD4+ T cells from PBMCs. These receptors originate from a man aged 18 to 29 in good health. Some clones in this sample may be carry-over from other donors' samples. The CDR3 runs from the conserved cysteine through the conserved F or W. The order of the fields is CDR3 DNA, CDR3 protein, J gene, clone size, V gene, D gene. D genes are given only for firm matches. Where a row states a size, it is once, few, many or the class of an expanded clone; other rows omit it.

TGTGCCAGCAGCTTAGCGCCTCAAGGGACCGGGGAGCTGTTTTTT | CASSLAPQGTGELFF | TRBJ2-2 | NA | TRBV7-8 | NA
TGTGCCAGCTCACCGCGACAGGGGGGGACAGATACGCAGTATTTT | CASSPRQGGTDTQYF | TRBJ2-3 | once | TRBV18 | TRBD1
TGTGCCAGCAGTGAGGCGCTAGCGGGAGGGAATGAGCAGTTCTTC | CASSEALAGGNEQFF | TRBJ2-1 | NA | TRBV2 | TRBD2
TGTGCCAGCAGTGACAGGGTCGGTAATCAGCCCCAGCATTTT | CASSDRVGNQPQHF | TRBJ1-5 | NA | TRBV28 | TRBD1
TGTGCCTGGAGTCGACAGTCCCCCGAGCAGTACTTC | CAWSRQSPEQYF | TRBJ2-7 | NA | TRBV30 | NA
TGTGCCAGTAGCCTAGGGGGAGGCAACAACTATGGCTACACCTTC | CASSLGGGNNYGYTF | TRBJ1-2 | NA | TRBV19 | NA
TGCGCCAGCAGTGACGGACTTCGCACAGATACGCAGTATTTT | CASSDGLRTDTQYF | TRBJ2-3 | NA | TRBV10-1 | NA
TGTGCCAGCAGCCCCGGGCTAAGTTTCTTTAACTATGGCTACACCTTC | CASSPGLSFFNYGYTF | TRBJ1-2 | NA | TRBV7-2 | NA
TGTGCCTGGAGTTACCTTTCGGGGGAAAAACTGTTTTTT | CAWSYLSGEKLFF | TRBJ1-4 | NA | TRBV30 | NA
TGTGCCAGCGCGGGGGGATCCCAAGAGACCCAGTACTTC | CASAGGSQETQYF | TRBJ2-5 | once | TRBV6-5 | TRBD2
TGTGCCAGCAGCCAAGATCCGGCGGGGTACTCCTACAATGAGCAGTTCTTC | CASSQDPAGYSYNEQFF | TRBJ2-1 | NA | TRBV4-2 | NA
TGTGCCAGCGGGCGGGACAGGGCCGGAAACACCATATATTTT | CASGRDRAGNTIYF | TRBJ1-3 | once | TRBV2 | TRBD1
TGTGCCAGCAAGGTTCGGGATGGGAATCAGCCCCAGCATTTT | CASKVRDGNQPQHF | TRBJ1-5 | NA | TRBV27 | NA
TGTGCCAGCAGGTCGACTATAGCCAAAAACATTCAGTACTTC | CASRSTIAKNIQYF | TRBJ2-4 | NA | TRBV6-1 | NA
TGTGCCAGCAGTACCCAGATGCCCGAGAACACTGAAGCTTTCTTT | CASSTQMPENTEAFF | TRBJ1-1 | NA | TRBV2 | NA
TGTGCCAGCAGTGGAGGACAGGGCGGCACCTACGAGCAGTACTTC | CASSGGQGGTYEQYF | TRBJ2-7 | NA | TRBV6-1 | TRBD1
TGTGCCAGCAGCCCGGTTTATGGGACAGGGGTCTCAGGAGGCTACACCTTC | CASSPVYGTGVSGGYTF | TRBJ1-2 | NA | TRBV7-9 | TRBD1
TGTGCCTGGAGTGCTGGCACACTCTACGAGCAGTACTTC | CAWSAGTLYEQYF | TRBJ2-7 | NA | TRBV30 | NA
TGTGCCAGCAGCTTTCGCGAAGGCTGGAGGGACTATGGCTACACCTTC | CASSFREGWRDYGYTF | TRBJ1-2 | NA | TRBV5-8 | NA
TGCGCCAGCAGCTTGGTGGCAGGGACTAGCGGATACAATGAGCAGTTCTTC | CASSLVAGTSGYNEQFF | TRBJ2-1 | NA | TRBV5-1 | TRBD2
TGTGCCAGCAGCCTCCGTGGCTCTGGAGCTTTCTTT | CASSLRGSGAFF | TRBJ1-1 | NA | TRBV28 | NA
TGTGCCAGCAGCCCTCCGGGACAGGGATTACTCTACGAGCAGTACTTC | CASSPPGQGLLYEQYF | TRBJ2-7 | NA | TRBV7-9 | TRBD1
TGTGCCAGCAGTAGGGACCCGGGAGATACGCAGTATTTT | CASSRDPGDTQYF | TRBJ2-3 | NA | TRBV6-5 | NA
TGCAGCGTTGATTTCCTGGGGTACACTGAAGCTTTCTTT | CSVDFLGYTEAFF | TRBJ1-1 | few | TRBV29-1 | NA
TGTGCCAGCAGTTTCCCTGACAGGGGCAGCGTAACCAGAAACTATGGCTACACCTTC | CASSFPDRGSVTRNYGYTF | TRBJ1-2 | NA | TRBV28 | TRBD1
TGTGCCAGCAGTCGGGGCTTTTCTAACTATGGCTACACCTTC | CASSRGFSNYGYTF | TRBJ1-2 | NA | TRBV2 | NA
TGTGCCAGCCTCACCTCTGGCGACTCCTACGAGCAGTACTTC | CASLTSGDSYEQYF | TRBJ2-7 | once | TRBV28 | NA
TGTGCCAGCAGCCGACTATCCGCACAGTACACCGGGGAGCTGTTTTTT | CASSRLSAQYTGELFF | TRBJ2-2 | NA | TRBV5-5 | NA
TGTGCCAGCAGCTCCCGGATAGCGGACTACAATGAGCAGTTCTTC | CASSSRIADYNEQFF | TRBJ2-1 | NA | TRBV28 | NA
TGTGCCTGGGGGGGGAGCAATCAGCCCCAGCATTTT | CAWGGSNQPQHF | TRBJ1-5 | once | TRBV30 | NA
TGTGCCAGCAGTTTAAGGGGTCGACAGGAGACGAACACTGAAGCTTTCTTT | CASSLRGRQETNTEAFF | TRBJ1-1 | NA | TRBV27 | NA
TGTGCCAGCAGTCCCGGAGGGCCTGGGGCCAACGTCCTGACTTTC | CASSPGGPGANVLTF | TRBJ2-6 | NA | TRBV28 | NA
TGTGCCAGTAGTATCTTGGCGGATTTGTACAATGAGCAGTTCTTC | CASSILADLYNEQFF | TRBJ2-1 | NA | TRBV19 | NA
TGTGCCAGTAGACCAAATGGGGGGAGCTATGGCTACACCTTC | CASRPNGGSYGYTF | TRBJ1-2 | NA | TRBV19 | NA
TGCAGTGCTAGGAGAAGGGAAGCTTTCTTT | CSARRREAFF | TRBJ1-1 | NA | TRBV20-1 | NA
TGTGCCAGCAGCTCCGGACAGCATCAGCCCCAGCATTTT | CASSSGQHQPQHF | TRBJ1-5 | NA | TRBV7-9 | NA
TGTGCCAGCAGTTACTCGTGGCAGGGGCCGGACGAGCAGTACTTC | CASSYSWQGPDEQYF | TRBJ2-7 | NA | TRBV6-5 | NA
TGTGCCAGCAGTCGGGACAGAGATCAGCCCCAGCATTTT | CASSRDRDQPQHF | TRBJ1-5 | NA | TRBV28 | TRBD1
TGTGCCAGCAGTTACTCGAGGCTAGGAAAGCAGTACTTC | CASSYSRLGKQYF | TRBJ2-7 | NA | TRBV6-5 | NA
TGTGCCAGCAGCCGGAACGGACTATCCTACGAGCAGTACTTC | CASSRNGLSYEQYF | TRBJ2-7 | NA | TRBV5-4 | NA
TGTGCCAGCCGCCACTTGGGGGCAGGGGACCGTGAGCAGTTCTTC | CASRHLGAGDREQFF | TRBJ2-1 | NA | TRBV11-1 | NA
TGCGCCAGCAGCTTGGTACCCCGGGTGGTAGCGGGCCTAGAGACCGGGGAGCTGTTTTTT | CASSLVPRVVAGLETGELFF | TRBJ2-2 | NA | TRBV5-1 | TRBD2
TGTGCCAGCAGCCTGGACAGGGGGAACACTGAAGCTTTCTTT | CASSLDRGNTEAFF | TRBJ1-1 | NA | TRBV7-9 | TRBD1
TGTGCCAGCAGTATCAGGGGGACTAATGAAAAACTGTTTTTT | CASSIRGTNEKLFF | TRBJ1-4 | NA | TRBV28 | TRBD1
TGCGCCAGCAGACCTGGGACAGGGATGAACACTGAAGCTTTCTTT | CASRPGTGMNTEAFF | TRBJ1-1 | few | TRBV5-1 | TRBD1
TGCGCCAGCAGCTTAGCGGGAGGGACCTACAATGAGCAGTTCTTC | CASSLAGGTYNEQFF | TRBJ2-1 | NA | TRBV5-1 | TRBD2
TGTGCCAGCAGTGTTAGGACCACAGGCGCAGATACGCAGTATTTT | CASSVRTTGADTQYF | TRBJ2-3 | NA | TRBV9 | NA
TGTGCCAGCAGTCTAAGGACGGGGGAGCAGTACTTC | CASSLRTGEQYF | TRBJ2-7 | NA | TRBV28 | NA
TGTGCCAGCAGTATCGGGACAGGGACCCAGTACTTC | CASSIGTGTQYF | TRBJ2-5 | NA | TRBV27 | TRBD1
TGTGCCAGCAGCTTAGTCCAGAATGAGCAGTTCTTC | CASSLVQNEQFF | TRBJ2-1 | NA | TRBV7-9 | NA
TGCGCCAGCAGCTTGCAGACAGGGGTAATTGGTGAGCAGTTCTTC | CASSLQTGVIGEQFF | TRBJ2-1 | NA | TRBV5-1 | TRBD1
TGTGCCAGCAGCCACCGGGACAGGGGCGACGAGCAGTACTTC | CASSHRDRGDEQYF | TRBJ2-7 | NA | TRBV7-3 | TRBD1
TGTGCCAGCAGGGAAGGAAACCGAAATTGCTCCTACGAGCAGTACTTC | CASREGNRNCSYEQYF | TRBJ2-7 | NA | TRBV7-9 | NA
TGCGCCAGCAGCTTGGCATCCTACGAGCAGTACTTC | CASSLASYEQYF | TRBJ2-7 | NA | TRBV5-1 | NA